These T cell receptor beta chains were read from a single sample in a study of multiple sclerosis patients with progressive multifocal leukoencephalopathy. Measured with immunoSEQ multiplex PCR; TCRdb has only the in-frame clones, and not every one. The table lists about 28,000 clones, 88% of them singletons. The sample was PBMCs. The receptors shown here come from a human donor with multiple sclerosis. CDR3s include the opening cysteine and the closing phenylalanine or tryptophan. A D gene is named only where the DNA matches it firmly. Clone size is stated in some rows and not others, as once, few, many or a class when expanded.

CASSGGGGMRWTQYF	TGTGCCAGCAGCGGTGGGGGAGGGATGCGATGGACGCAGTATTTT	TRBJ2-3	TRBV5-6	few	TRBD2
CAITRSLNTEAFF	TGTGCCATCACCAGGTCCCTGAACACTGAAGCTTTCTTT	TRBJ1-1	TRBV10-3	.	.
CAWSVQGGAGVTF	TGTGCCTGGAGTGTACAGGGGGGCGCAGGGGTCACCTTC	TRBJ1-2	TRBV30	.	TRBD1
CAITRTGIRQPQHF	TGTGCCATTACAAGGACTGGCATCCGTCAGCCCCAGCATTTT	TRBJ1-5	TRBV25-1	.	.
CASRGQGTGNEKLFF	TGTGCCAGCCGCGGTCAGGGGACGGGGAATGAAAAACTGTTTTTT	TRBJ1-4	TRBV2	.	.
CASSASGGAADTQYF	TGCGCCAGCAGCGCTAGCGGGGGGGCCGCAGATACGCAGTATTTT	TRBJ2-3	TRBV5-1	.	TRBD2
CASSSRGNQPQHF	TGTGCCAGCAGCTCTCGAGGAAATCAGCCCCAGCATTTT	TRBJ1-5	TRBV7-2	.	.
CAWSVSGGVGTQYF	TGTGCCTGGAGTGTTTCGGGGGGGGTAGGGACCCAGTACTTC	TRBJ2-5	TRBV30	.	TRBD2
CASSLSGTGVLGAFF	TGTGCCAGCAGTTTATCCGGGACAGGGGTGTTAGGAGCTTTCTTT	TRBJ1-1	TRBV6-5	.	TRBD1
CASSAGYTEQFF	TGTGCCAGCAGTGCAGGGTACACTGAGCAGTTCTTC	TRBJ2-1	TRBV2	once	.
CASSQLEAEQGTEAFF	TGTGCCAGCAGCCAATTAGAGGCAGAGCAAGGCACTGAAGCTTTCTTT	TRBJ1-1	TRBV4-2	.	.
CASGVETGGDYGYTF	TGTGCCAGCGGGGTGGAGACAGGGGGCGACTATGGCTACACCTTC	TRBJ1-2	TRBV5-6	.	TRBD1
CAWSDGYGYTF	TGTGCCTGGAGTGACGGTTATGGCTACACCTTC	TRBJ1-2	TRBV30	.	.
CASSGYSGGSTDTQYF	TGCGCCAGCAGCGGATATAGCGGGGGTAGCACAGATACGCAGTATTTT	TRBJ2-3	TRBV10-2	.	TRBD2
CASSPRQEGGAKGYTF	TGCGCCAGCAGCCCGCGTCAAGAGGGGGGGGCAAAGGGCTACACCTTC	TRBJ1-2	TRBV5-1	.	.
CASSSGTPSRSPLHF	TGTGCCAGCAGTAGCGGGACTCCAAGTCGTTCACCCCTCCACTTT	TRBJ1-6	TRBV6-5	.	.
CASSQGQGDSPLHF	TGTGCCAGCAGCCAAGGACAGGGGGATTCACCCCTCCACTTT	TRBJ1-6	TRBV11-2	.	TRBD1